This TCR beta chain appears in the sequencing data of a study of shared clonotypes between healthy human individuals. CD45RO-negative, CCR7-selected cells formed the naive CD8 fraction, which excluded terminally differentiated effector memory CD45RA+ cells. Generated by immunoSEQ multiplex PCR, the TCRdb table keeps only in-frame clones and is missing some. The sample lists millions of clones; 85% to 95% were seen once. The ends lost 5 bases at V and 8 bases at J; junction bases unmatched: 3. CDR3 size: 12 residues. In germline, CDR1 is SEHNR, CDR2 FQNEAQ (reference sequence). The chain employs TRBV7-9 and TRBJ2-1, with TRBD1 matching 7 bases. The specimen sequenced was naive CD8+ T cells from PBMCs. The receptor was isolated from a man between 18 and 35 years old in good health. Some clones in this sample may be carry-over from other donors' samples. The CDR3 sequence is CASSPGTDEQFF. CDR3 nucleotide sequence: TGTGCCAGCAGCCCCGGGACAGATGAGCAGTTCTTC.